The next 16 T cell receptor beta chains were all read from a single sample in a study of blood T cell repertoires in COVID-19. The protocol was immunoSEQ multiplex PCR, while the TCRdb copy is restricted to in-frame clones and leaves out a portion. The table has about 230,000 clones, approximately 85% seen once; the top ten hold around 5.5%. The sample consisted of peripheral blood. The receptors shown here come from a man aged 45-60 years with COVID-19, enrolled during active disease.

This clone was found many times. The chain links TRBV7-8 to TRBJ1-5; 9 bases match TRBD1. Trimming removed 5 bases from V and 5 bases from J; junction bases left unmatched: 4. Germline V lookup: CDR1 SGHVS, CDR2 FQNEAQ. The CDR3 is 14 residues long. CDR3 amino acids: CASSTRTGDQPQHF. CDR3 DNA: TGTGCCAGCAGCACCCGGACAGGGGATCAGCCCCAGCATTTT.

This sequence joins TRBV7-8 and TRBJ2-5, with 11 nucleotides matching TRBD2. Germline lookup yields CDR1 SGHVS and CDR2 FQNEAQ. There are 15 residues in the CDR3. After removal of 4 bases from V and 2 bases from J, the junction contained 3 bases not matched to a gene. DNA for the CDR3: TGTGCCAGCAGCTCCTGGACTAGCGGGCAAGAGACCCAGTACTTC. This encodes CASSSWTSGQETQYF.

The chain links TRBV30 to TRBJ1-4; 8 nucleotides agree with TRBD1. The CDR3 totals 16 residues. Germline V gives CDR1 GTSNPN, CDR2 SVGIG (reference sequence). V was pared by 2 bases and J by 0 bases, with 5 bases of the junction left unmatched. CDR3 nucleotides: TGTGCCTGGAGTCCGGACAGGGTCTCAACTAATGAAAAACTGTTTTTT. Its translation is CAWSPDRVSTNEKLFF.

This chain links TRBV3-1 (or the pseudogene TRBV3-2) with TRBJ2-1; 8 bases match TRBD2. The V gene end was trimmed by 7 bases and the J gene end by 7 bases; junction bases not matched to a gene: 12. CDR1 and CDR2 from the germline V gene are LGHDT and YNNKEL (reference sequence). This CDR3 contains 15 residues. This CDR3 reads CASTKAGALENEQFF. DNA of the CDR3: TGTGCCAGCACCAAAGCGGGGGCCTTAGAGAATGAGCAGTTCTTC.

This sequence joins TRBV15 and TRBJ1-1; D uncertain. V lost 0 bases and J 0 bases, leaving 8 bases between the germline ends. Germline V lookup: CDR1 LNHNV, CDR2 YYDKDF (reference sequence). The CDR3 consists of 15 residues. The CDR3 sequence is CATSRDSGMNTEAFF. CDR3 DNA: TGTGCCACCAGCAGAGATAGCGGCATGAACACTGAAGCTTTCTTT.

The chain is built from TRBV6-1 and TRBJ1-1; maybe TRBD1 (5 bases). The CDR3 has 15 residues. CDR1 is MNHNS, CDR2 SASEGT, per germline. V was trimmed by 3 bases and J by 0 bases, leaving 11 bases between them. The CDR3 region has the DNA TGTGCCAGCAGTGAGTCGACAGCTCTGAACACTGAAGCTTTCTTT. This translates into CASSESTALNTEAFF.

The rearrangement joins TRBV21-1 to TRBJ1-2; the tabulated D call, TRBD1, remains unverified against the DNA. TRBV21-1 corresponds to a pseudogene. This CDR3 contains 15 residues. Here the CDR3 DNA reads TGTGCCAGCAGCCTCTTAGTTGACAGGAACTATGGCTACACCTTC. Translating it yields CASSLLVDRNYGYTF.

This sequence joins TRBV19 and TRBJ2-2, with D perhaps TRBD2 (6 bases). V shed 6 bases and J shed 0 bases, with 14 bases lying between them. CDR3 length: 16 amino acids. Looked up from germline, CDR1 is LNHDA and CDR2 is SQIVND (reference sequence). CDR3 nucleotide sequence: TGTGCCAGTAGACTCGGAGGGGCCACGAACACCGGGGAGCTGTTTTTT. Its protein is CASRLGGATNTGELFF.

This sequence joins TRBV6-1 and TRBJ2-1; D is possibly TRBD2 (5 bases). The germline V gene encodes CDR1 MNHNS and CDR2 SASEGT. The CDR3 totals 17 residues. The ends were cut back, 2 bases at V and 7 bases at J, with 21 bases in the middle. CDR3 bases: TGTGCCAGCAGTGAACATGCTGACTATCTCGACGGGAATGAGCAGTTCTTC. Its protein product is CASSEHADYLDGNEQFF.

The genes are TRBV5-8 and TRBJ2-7, with TRBD2 identical over 12 bases. Per germline, CDR1 SGHTS and CDR2 YDEGEE. J lost 0 bases, V lost 4 bases, and 8 bases had no gene match. The CDR3 has 17 residues. The CDR3 coding sequence is TGTGCCAGCAGCACTGGCGGACTAGCGGGGAGCTCCTACGAGCAGTACTTC. This sequence encodes CASSTGGLAGSSYEQYF.

The V call is TRBV6-4, the J call TRBJ1-1; TRBD1 is a possible D gene (6 bases). Germline CDR1 reads MRHNA; CDR2 reads SNTAGT. The CDR3 is made up of 15 amino acids. V was clipped by 6 bases and J by 6 bases, with 20 bases between them. The CDR3 nucleotides read TGTGCCAGCAGCGCGAACTCAGGGGTTGGGGCTGAAGCTTTCTTT. It specifies CASSANSGVGAEAFF.

V usage is TRBV30 and J usage is TRBJ2-3; 8 nucleotides agree with TRBD2. The germline CDR1 and CDR2 sequences are GTSNPN and SVGIG (reference sequence). This CDR3 is 14 amino acids long. The trim removed 7 bases at V and 5 bases at J, leaving 11 bases unmatched. CDR3 bases: TGTGCCTCCCTTCCGGGGGGGCGGATAGATACGCAGTATTTT. Translating gives CASLPGGRIDTQYF.

This clone was seen a single time. The J gene is TRBJ2-7, the V gene TRBV19; D not resolved. Germline lookup yields CDR1 LNHDA and CDR2 SQIVND (reference sequence). V shed 1 base and J shed 3 bases, with 10 bases lying between them. CDR3 length equals 14 residues. The CDR3 region has the DNA TGTGCCAGTAGTATAGGGTCTCGCGGCTACGAGCAGTACTTC. Amino acid sequence: CASSIGSRGYEQYF.

This chain uses TRBV7-2 with TRBJ1-6; 7 bases map to TRBD1. Trimming took 10 bases from V and 9 from J; bases not matched to a gene: 15. Germline V gives CDR1 SGHTA, CDR2 FQGNSA. This CDR3 is built from 15 residues. CDR3 nucleotide sequence: TGTGCCACCGTCCCAACCGGACAGGCGAGTTCACCCCTCCACTTT. It encodes CATVPTGQASSPLHF.

The J gene is TRBJ2-7, the V gene TRBV4-2; perhaps TRBD2 as D (6 bases). Germline CDR1 is LGHNA and CDR2 is YNFKEQ. Trimming stripped 1 base from V and 5 bases from J, with 15 bases between. There are 15 residues in the CDR3. Here the CDR3 reads CASSQVTREVDEQYF. CDR3 coding DNA: TGTGCCAGCAGCCAAGTGACCAGGGAGGTCGACGAGCAGTACTTC.

The chain combines TRBV7-9 with TRBJ1-2, with 9 nucleotides matching TRBD1. CDR1 and CDR2 (germline): SEHNR, FQNEAQ (reference sequence). V was pared by 2 bases and J by 6 bases, with 7 bases of the junction left unmatched. The CDR3 loop spans 15 amino acids. The CDR3 protein is CASSLFLQGADGYTF. DNA for the CDR3: TGTGCCAGCAGCTTATTCCTACAGGGGGCGGATGGCTACACCTTC.